The clone carrying this TCR beta chain was seen more than once but under ten times. Its antigen remains unknown. The sample originates from a study of response to subunit inactivated influenza vaccine. Overall study findings and caveats: The authors offered the suggestion that each seasonal influenza vaccination recruits few new T cells.

TCRdb re-called the RT-PCR reads with MiXCR, one entry per CDR3 protein. The profile covers about 500,000 distinct CDR3 sequences, with more than 15% appearing a single time and roughly 3.1% taken by the ten largest. The sequencing used CD4+ T cells sorted from PBMCs, collected around 25 months after vaccination. The source of this sequence is a man aged 50-75 years who received an inactivated influenza vaccine.

CDR3 DNA sequence: TGTGCCAGCTCCTCCGGGACAGGTCTCTACGAGCAGTACTTC. It codes for CASSSGTGLYEQYF. The chain has TRBV7-9 and TRBJ2-7; 8 bases map to TRBD1. Germline assignment: CDR1 SEHNR and CDR2 FQNEAQ (reference sequence). J gave up 3 bases and V 8 bases, and 9 bases lay outside the gene matches. This CDR3 contains 14 residues.